The 14 T cell receptor beta chains below were found in one sample sequenced in a study of Ad26.COV2.S vaccination and SARS-CoV-2 variants. Treatment given: 15 to 20 received Ad26.COV2.S at low or high dose, single or two shots; several received placebo; per-sample allocation not given. Samples analyzed were those drawn on day 63 after the first vaccine or placebo injection. Clones were read by immunoSEQ multiplex PCR, and TCRdb kept only the in-frame ones, dropping some. Of 400,000 to 500,000 clones listed, roughly 90% are singletons. Sequences were derived from peripheral blood, sampled in a trial of Ad26.COV2.S vaccine versus placebo. These receptors all stem from a person between 18 and 59 years old who received the Ad26.COV2.S COVID-19 vaccine or a placebo.

The chain employs TRBV5-6 and TRBJ2-7; tentative D call: TRBD1 (6 bases). V was pared by 4 bases and J by 6 bases, with 11 bases between. This CDR3 is built from 12 residues. Germline CDR1 is SGHDT and CDR2 is YYEEEE. The CDR3 loop is CASSPIGGEQYF. The CDR3 nucleotides read TGTGCCAGCAGCCCAATAGGGGGCGAGCAGTACTTC.

The chain employs TRBV3-1 (or the pseudogene TRBV3-2) and TRBJ2-7; possibly TRBD1 for D (6 bases). In germline, CDR1 is LGHDT, CDR2 YNNKEL (reference sequence). Trimming left V 1 base short and J 0 bases short, with 7 bases between. CDR3 size: 14 residues. The CDR3 DNA reads as TGTGCCAGCAGCCAAGCACAGGGCTCCTACGAGCAGTACTTC. Translation gives CASSQAQGSYEQYF.

The chain has TRBV7-9 and TRBJ2-1, with unresolved D. With 2 bases removed from V and 2 bases from J, the gap between germline ends came to 7 bases. The V gene's germline CDR1 is SEHNR and CDR2 FQNEAQ (reference sequence). This CDR3 comprises 14 residues. The CDR3: CASSLLETYNEQFF. The CDR3 bases are TGTGCCAGCAGCTTACTCGAAACCTACAATGAGCAGTTCTTC. Together with reference TRBV7-9 and TRBJ2-1, the CDR3 gives the full variable domain: DTGVSQNPRHKITKRGQNVTFRCDPISEHNRLYWYRQTLGQGPEFLTYFQNEAQLEKSRLLSDRFSAERPKGSFSTLEIQRTEQGDSAMYLCASSLLETYNEQFFGPGTRLTVL.

The gene calls are TRBV7-9 and TRBJ1-4, with 8 nucleotides matching TRBD1. V lost 5 bases to trimming and J lost 1 base; unmatched junction nucleotides: 3. The CDR3 runs to 15 residues. CDR1 SEHNR and CDR2 FQNEAQ come from the germline V gene (reference sequence). CDR3 loop: CASSATGGTNEKLFF. Written as DNA, the CDR3 is TGTGCCAGCAGCGCTACAGGGGGAACTAATGAAAAACTGTTTTTT.

The V call is TRBV6-1, the J call TRBJ2-7, with 7 positions matching TRBD1. Germline V CDR1 and CDR2: MNHNS, SASEGT. The CDR3 is 15 residues long. J gave up 4 bases and V 3 bases, and 9 bases lay outside the gene matches. The CDR3 loop reads CASSDKDRVLYEQYF. CDR3 DNA sequence: TGTGCCAGCAGTGACAAAGACAGGGTATTATACGAGCAGTACTTC.

As regards this clone: Compared with germline, one end of the junction differs, possibly owing to a read error. The chain links TRBV4-1 to TRBJ2-1; the D gene could be TRBD1 or TRBD2 (6 bases each). CDR1 and CDR2 from the germline V gene are MGHRA and YSYEKL. This CDR3 region has 15 residues. The CDR3 nucleotides are TGCGCCAGCAGTTCGGGGGCGGCCTCCTACAATAAGCAGTTCTTC. Its protein is CASSSGAASYNKQFF.

The CDR3 loop is CATSRGDHTDTQYF. Here the CDR3 DNA reads TGTGCCACCAGCAGAGGGGATCACACAGATACGCAGTATTTT. This chain connects TRBV15 to TRBJ2-3; D not certain. The ends were cut back, 1 base at V and 2 bases at J, with 7 bases in the middle. CDR1 is LNHNV, CDR2 YYDKDF, per germline (reference sequence). This CDR3 is built from 14 residues.

CDR3 in amino acids: CASSPGQDSRTGELFF. CDR3 nucleotides: TGTGCCAGCTCACCTGGACAGGACAGTCGGACCGGGGAGCTGTTTTTT. V gene TRBV18 combines with J gene TRBJ2-2, with 7 bases aligning to TRBD1. Germline assignment: CDR1 KGHSH and CDR2 LQKENI. The trim removed 3 bases at V and 5 bases at J, leaving 9 bases unmatched. This CDR3 region has 16 residues.

This clone has only one observation. V is TRBV18 and J is TRBJ2-3; 8 nucleotides match TRBD1. CDR1 and CDR2 (germline): KGHSH, LQKENI. J was trimmed by 0 bases and V by 8 bases; bases with no gene match: 10. The CDR3 has 16 amino acids. As DNA, the CDR3 is TGTGCCAGCGCAACCAGACAGGGGAGTAGCACAGATACGCAGTATTTT. Amino acid sequence: CASATRQGSSTDTQYF.

The chain couples TRBV5-1 to TRBJ2-1; D unclear. The length of the CDR3 is 13 residues. Germline V gene lookup returns CDR1 SGHRS and CDR2 YFSETQ. V shed 4 bases and J shed 1 base, with 6 bases lying between them. The CDR3 region has the DNA TGCGCCAGCAGCCCATTTTCCTACAATGAGCAGTTCTTC. Translated, it gives CASSPFSYNEQFF.

J is TRBJ2-2 and V is TRBV2; 8 bases fit TRBD2. Trimming at V came to 7 bases and at J to 0 bases, leaving 7 bases not matched to a gene. This CDR3 is built from 16 residues. From germline, CDR1 is SNHLY and CDR2 FYNNEI. DNA for the CDR3: TGTGCCAGCAAGCTTAGCGGGGTCGCGAACACCGGGGAGCTGTTTTTT. Its translation is CASKLSGVANTGELFF.

In this sample, this clone turned up once. V and J are TRBV9 and TRBJ2-3, with a possible D match to TRBD1 (7 bases). Between the trimmed V and J ends, which lost 0 bases and 0 bases, there was a span of 14 bases. From germline, CDR1 is SGDLS and CDR2 YYNGEE. This CDR3 contains 17 residues. The CDR3 loop is CASSVDFRGVSTDTQYF. CDR3 coding DNA: TGTGCCAGCAGCGTAGATTTCAGGGGGGTAAGCACAGATACGCAGTATTTT.

The genes are TRBV7-8 and TRBJ1-4; D is unclear. V lost 4 bases and J lost 5, with 11 bases in between. The CDR3 length is 14 residues. Per germline, CDR1 SGHVS and CDR2 FQNEAQ. DNA for the CDR3: TGTGCCAGCAGCTCGAGTTGGCTCAATGAAAAACTGTTTTTT. Translation: CASSSSWLNEKLFF.

The CDR3 loop reads CASSNGQPENYGYTF. Here the CDR3 DNA reads TGTGCCAGCAGTAACGGACAGCCGGAAAACTATGGCTACACCTTC. The chain joins TRBV6-2 or TRBV6-3 to TRBJ1-2, with a possible D match to TRBD1 (6 bases). From germline, CDR1 is MNHEY and CDR2 SVGEGT. Trimming took off 5 bases at V and 2 bases at J, with 15 bases between the two ends. The CDR3 is made up of 15 amino acids.